The rows below give T cell receptor beta chains drawn from one sample of a study of TIL therapy for anti-PD-1-resistant metastatic lung cancer. Data came from immunoSEQ multiplex PCR; TCRdb stores just in-frame clones and leaves some out. The sample holds approximately 16,000 clones, roughly 83% seen once. This sample comprised blood, obtained at baseline. Receptor source: a person aged 25-80 years with non-small cell lung cancer. CDR3s include the opening cysteine and the closing phenylalanine or tryptophan.

>TRBV7-9|TRBJ2-5|13
CASSLGTTGTQYF
>TRBV5-4|TRBJ2-1|15
CASSSKLAGYNEQFF
>TRBV2|TRBJ2-1|17
CARPPGQGALCYNEQFF
>TRBV7-6|TRBJ2-2|13
CASSLQGAGELFF
>TRBV4-2|TRBJ1-5|17
CASSQAAPDRGGQPQHF
>TRBV19|TRBJ2-1|15
CASSIGQGGYNEQFF
>TRBV6-6|TRBJ1-2|15
CASIESGQRGYGYTF
>TRBV18|TRBJ2-4|14
CASSRTGGENIQYF
>TRBV9|TRBJ1-2|13
CASSSRGQYGYTF
>TRBV7-8|TRBJ1-2|15
CASIATGGLEEGYTF
>TRBV27|TRBJ1-2|12
CASRSRGWGYTF
>TRBV27|TRBJ2-2|17
CASRNSPRGGPTGELFF
>TRBV10-3|TRBJ2-1|14
CAISEDDWTNEQFF
>TRBV4-2|TRBJ2-1|16
CASSHHGLAGVNEQFF
>TRBV7-6|TRBJ2-1|16
CASSLPAKNSYNEQFF
>TRBV30|TRBJ1-2|13
CAWSRDRPRGYTF
>TRBV6-6|TRBJ1-5|13
CASSYSEGQPQHF
>TRBV27|TRBJ2-1|13
CASRLAGDIEQFF
>TRBV19|TRBJ2-6|16
CASTQPPLSGANVLTF
>TRBV5-1|TRBJ2-1|16
CASSFQTSGGNNEQFF
>TRBV19|TRBJ2-2|12
CASSGTFGELFF
>TRBV7-9|TRBJ1-2|14
CASSLERAPYGYTF
>TRBV5-4|TRBJ2-1|15
CASSFWSVTYNEQFF
>TRBV9|TRBJ2-3|15
CASSDLAGGVSEQYF
>TRBV4-2|TRBJ1-1|14
CASSQRRGYTEAFF